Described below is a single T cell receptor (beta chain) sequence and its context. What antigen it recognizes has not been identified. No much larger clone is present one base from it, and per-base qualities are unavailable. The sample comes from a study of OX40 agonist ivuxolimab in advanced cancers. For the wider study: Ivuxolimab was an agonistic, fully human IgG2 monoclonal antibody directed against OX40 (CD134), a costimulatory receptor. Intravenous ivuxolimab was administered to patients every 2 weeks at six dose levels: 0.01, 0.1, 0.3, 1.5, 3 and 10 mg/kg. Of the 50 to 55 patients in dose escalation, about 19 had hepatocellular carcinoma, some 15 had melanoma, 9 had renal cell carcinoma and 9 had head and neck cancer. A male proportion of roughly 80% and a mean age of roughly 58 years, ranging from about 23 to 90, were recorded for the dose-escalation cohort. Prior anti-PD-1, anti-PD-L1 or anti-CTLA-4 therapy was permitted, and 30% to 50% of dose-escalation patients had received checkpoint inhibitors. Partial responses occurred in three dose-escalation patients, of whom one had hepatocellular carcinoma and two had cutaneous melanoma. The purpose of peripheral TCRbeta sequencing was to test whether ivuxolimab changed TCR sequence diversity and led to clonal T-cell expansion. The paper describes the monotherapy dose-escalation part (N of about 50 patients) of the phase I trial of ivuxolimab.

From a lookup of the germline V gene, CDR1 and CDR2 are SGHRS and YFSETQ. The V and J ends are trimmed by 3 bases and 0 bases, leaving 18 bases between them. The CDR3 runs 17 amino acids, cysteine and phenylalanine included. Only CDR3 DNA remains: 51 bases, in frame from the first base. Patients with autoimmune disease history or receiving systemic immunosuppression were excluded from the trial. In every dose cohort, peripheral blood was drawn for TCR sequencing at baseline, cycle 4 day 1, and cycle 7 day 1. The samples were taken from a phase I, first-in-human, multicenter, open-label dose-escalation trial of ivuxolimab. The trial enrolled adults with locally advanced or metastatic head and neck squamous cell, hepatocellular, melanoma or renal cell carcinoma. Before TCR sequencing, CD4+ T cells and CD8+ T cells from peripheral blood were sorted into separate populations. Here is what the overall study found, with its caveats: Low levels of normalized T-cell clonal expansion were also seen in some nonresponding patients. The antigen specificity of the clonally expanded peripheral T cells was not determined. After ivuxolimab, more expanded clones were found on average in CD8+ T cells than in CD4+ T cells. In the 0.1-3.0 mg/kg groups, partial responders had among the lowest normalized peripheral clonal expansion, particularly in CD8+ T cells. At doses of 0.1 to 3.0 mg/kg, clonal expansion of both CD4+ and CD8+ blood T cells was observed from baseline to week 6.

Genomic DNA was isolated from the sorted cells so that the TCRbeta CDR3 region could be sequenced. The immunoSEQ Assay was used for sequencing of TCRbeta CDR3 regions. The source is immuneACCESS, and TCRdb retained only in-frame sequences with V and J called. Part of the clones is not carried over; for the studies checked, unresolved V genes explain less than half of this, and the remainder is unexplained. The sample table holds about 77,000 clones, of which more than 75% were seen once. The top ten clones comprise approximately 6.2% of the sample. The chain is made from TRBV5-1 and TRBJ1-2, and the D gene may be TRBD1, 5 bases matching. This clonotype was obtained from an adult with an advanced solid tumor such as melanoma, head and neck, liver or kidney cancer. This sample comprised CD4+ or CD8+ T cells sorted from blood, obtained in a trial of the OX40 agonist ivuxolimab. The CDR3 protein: CASSSPWGTSTNYGYTF. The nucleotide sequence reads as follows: TGCGCCAGCAGCTCCCCGTGGGGGACTTCCACTAACTATGGCTACACCTTC.